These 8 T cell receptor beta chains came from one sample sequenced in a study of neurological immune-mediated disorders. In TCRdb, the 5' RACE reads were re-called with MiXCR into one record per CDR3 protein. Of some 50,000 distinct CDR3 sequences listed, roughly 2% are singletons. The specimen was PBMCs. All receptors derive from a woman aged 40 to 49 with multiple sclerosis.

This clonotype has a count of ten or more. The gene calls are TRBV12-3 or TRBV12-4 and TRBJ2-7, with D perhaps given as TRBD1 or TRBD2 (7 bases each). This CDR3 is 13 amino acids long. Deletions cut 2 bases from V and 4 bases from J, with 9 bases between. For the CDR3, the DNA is TGTGCCAGCAGTTTACAGGGGGGGTACGAGCAGTACTTC. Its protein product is CASSLQGGYEQYF.

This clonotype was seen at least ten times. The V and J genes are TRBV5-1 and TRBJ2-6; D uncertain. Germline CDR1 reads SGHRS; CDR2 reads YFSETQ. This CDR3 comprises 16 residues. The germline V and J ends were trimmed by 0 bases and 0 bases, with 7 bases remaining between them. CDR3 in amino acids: CASSLGVRSGANVLTF. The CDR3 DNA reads TGCGCCAGCAGCTTGGGGGTGCGCTCTGGGGCCAACGTCCTGACTTTC. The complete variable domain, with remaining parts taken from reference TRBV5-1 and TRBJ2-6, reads KAGVTQTPRYLIKTRGQQVTLSCSPISGHRSVSWYQQTPGQGLQFLFEYFSETQRNKGNFPGRFSGRQFSNSRSEMNVSTLELGDSALYLCASSLGVRSGANVLTFGAGSRLTVL.

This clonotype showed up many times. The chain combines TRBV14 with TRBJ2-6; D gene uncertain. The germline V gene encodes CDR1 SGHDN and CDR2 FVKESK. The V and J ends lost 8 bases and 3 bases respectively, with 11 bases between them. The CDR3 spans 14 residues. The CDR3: CASAFGGGANVLTF. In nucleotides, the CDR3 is TGTGCCAGCGCCTTCGGCGGTGGGGCCAACGTCCTGACTTTC. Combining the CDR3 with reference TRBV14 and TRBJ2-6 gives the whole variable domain EAGVTQFPSHSVIEKGQTVTLRCDPISGHDNLYWYRRVMGKEIKFLLHFVKESKQDESGMPNNRFLAERTGGTYSTLKVQPAELEDSGVYFCASAFGGGANVLTFGAGSRLTVL.

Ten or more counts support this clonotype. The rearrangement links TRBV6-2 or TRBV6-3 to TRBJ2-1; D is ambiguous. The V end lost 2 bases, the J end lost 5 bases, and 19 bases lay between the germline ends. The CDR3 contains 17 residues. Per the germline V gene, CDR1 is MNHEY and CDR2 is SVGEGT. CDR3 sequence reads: CASSYVSGPVGHNEQFF. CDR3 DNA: TGTGCCAGCAGTTACGTCTCCGGGCCCGTCGGCCACAATGAGCAGTTCTTC.

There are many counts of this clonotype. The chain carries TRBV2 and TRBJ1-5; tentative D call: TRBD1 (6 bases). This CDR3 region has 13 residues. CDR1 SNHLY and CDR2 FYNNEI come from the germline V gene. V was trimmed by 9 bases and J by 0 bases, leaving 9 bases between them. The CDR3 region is CASTGYSNQPQHF. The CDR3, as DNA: TGTGCCAGTACAGGGTATAGCAATCAGCCCCAGCATTTT.

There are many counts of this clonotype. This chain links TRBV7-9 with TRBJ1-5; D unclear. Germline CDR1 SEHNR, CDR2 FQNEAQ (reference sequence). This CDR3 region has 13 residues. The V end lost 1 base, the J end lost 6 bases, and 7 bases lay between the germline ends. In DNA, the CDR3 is TGTGCCAGCAGCTTAGAGTTGGGTCAGCCCCAGCATTTT. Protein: CASSLELGQPQHF. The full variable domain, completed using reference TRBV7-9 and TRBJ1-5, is DTGVSQNPRHKITKRGQNVTFRCDPISEHNRLYWYRQTLGQGPEFLTYFQNEAQLEKSRLLSDRFSAERPKGSFSTLEIQRTEQGDSAMYLCASSLELGQPQHFGDGTRLSIL.

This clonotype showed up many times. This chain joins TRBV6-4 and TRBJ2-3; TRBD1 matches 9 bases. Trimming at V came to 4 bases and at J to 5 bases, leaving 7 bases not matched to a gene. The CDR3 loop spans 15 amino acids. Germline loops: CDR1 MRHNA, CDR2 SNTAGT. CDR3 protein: CASSVRDREGDTQYF. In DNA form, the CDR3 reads TGTGCCAGCAGTGTCCGGGACAGGGAGGGAGATACGCAGTATTTT.

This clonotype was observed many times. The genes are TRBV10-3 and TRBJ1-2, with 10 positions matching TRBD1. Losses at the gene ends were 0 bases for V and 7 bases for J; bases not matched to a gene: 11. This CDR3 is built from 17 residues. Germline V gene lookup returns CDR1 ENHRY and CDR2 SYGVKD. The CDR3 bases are TGTGCCATCAGTGAGTCAAGGGCCGGGACAGGGGTTTCTGGCTACACCTTC. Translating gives CAISESRAGTGVSGYTF.